A selection of T cell receptor beta chains follows, all from one sample in a study of OX40 agonist ivuxolimab in advanced cancers. Only in-frame clones appear in the TCRdb table, and some are missing; sequencing was by immunoSEQ multiplex PCR. The sample includes 35,000 to 55,000 clones, roughly 94% of them seen just once. Sequencing was performed on CD4+ or CD8+ T cells sorted from blood, taken in a trial of the OX40 agonist ivuxolimab. Source of these receptors: an adult with an advanced solid tumor such as melanoma, head and neck, liver or kidney cancer. The CDR3 runs from the conserved cysteine through the conserved F or W. D genes are given only for firm matches. Some rows have no size entry. The others give once, few or many, or a class for an expanded clone.

d_call: .
j_call: TRBJ2-7
clone_size: .
v_call: TRBV5-5
cdr3_nt: TGTGCCAGCAGCTTTCAGTCCCCCGGGAACGGCGAGCAGTACTTC
cdr3_aa: CASSFQSPGNGEQYF

d_call: .
j_call: TRBJ1-5
clone_size: .
v_call: TRBV27
cdr3_nt: TGTGCCAGCAGTCCGACAGGCCTCAATCAGCCCCAGCATTTT
cdr3_aa: CASSPTGLNQPQHF

d_call: TRBD1
j_call: TRBJ2-7
clone_size: .
v_call: TRBV7-2
cdr3_nt: TGTGCCAGCAGCCCCGGACAGGGACTCCTCTACGAGCAGTACTTC
cdr3_aa: CASSPGQGLLYEQYF

d_call: .
j_call: TRBJ1-4
clone_size: .
v_call: TRBV6-1
cdr3_nt: TGTGCCAGCAGAGCCTCGGGGGGCGAACTGTTTTTT
cdr3_aa: CASRASGGELFF

d_call: TRBD2
j_call: TRBJ2-2
clone_size: medium-sized
v_call: TRBV9
cdr3_nt: TGTGCCAGCAGCGTAGAATCGGGAGGGCCCACCGGGGAGCTGTTTTTT
cdr3_aa: CASSVESGGPTGELFF

d_call: TRBD2
j_call: TRBJ2-1
clone_size: few
v_call: TRBV27
cdr3_nt: TGTGCCAGCAGTATGGCCCTTTGGGGGACTAGCGGGACCTACAATGAGCAGTTCTTC
cdr3_aa: CASSMALWGTSGTYNEQFF

d_call: TRBD2
j_call: TRBJ2-2
clone_size: .
v_call: TRBV30
cdr3_nt: TGTGCCCTCATAGCGGGAGCTGCGAACACCGGGGAGCTGTTTTTT
cdr3_aa: CALIAGAANTGELFF

d_call: TRBD2
j_call: TRBJ2-5
clone_size: .
v_call: TRBV7-3
cdr3_nt: TGTGCCAGCAGTCCTGGACTAGCGGCCCAAGAGACCCAGTACTTC
cdr3_aa: CASSPGLAAQETQYF

d_call: TRBD1
j_call: TRBJ1-4
clone_size: .
v_call: TRBV19
cdr3_nt: TGTGCCAGTGCGACCGGGACAGATAATGAAAAACTGTTTTTT
cdr3_aa: CASATGTDNEKLFF

d_call: TRBD1
j_call: TRBJ1-5
clone_size: .
v_call: TRBV28
cdr3_nt: TGTGCCAGCAGCACTTACAGGGGCACATATAGTAAGGAGCCCCAGCATTTT
cdr3_aa: CASSTYRGTYSKEPQHF

d_call: .
j_call: TRBJ2-7
clone_size: .
v_call: TRBV4-3
cdr3_nt: TGCGCCAGCAGCCTCCAGGGAGGAGGATCCTACGAGCAGTACTTC
cdr3_aa: CASSLQGGGSYEQYF

d_call: TRBD1
j_call: TRBJ2-3
clone_size: .
v_call: TRBV28
cdr3_nt: TGTGCCAGCAGTTTACGGAGACAGGGATCAGATACGCAGTATTTT
cdr3_aa: CASSLRRQGSDTQYF

d_call: .
j_call: TRBJ1-1
clone_size: .
v_call: TRBV28
cdr3_nt: TGTGCCTCCCAGTCCTACAGGGTTACAAACACTGAAGCTTTCTTT
cdr3_aa: CASQSYRVTNTEAFF

d_call: .
j_call: TRBJ2-7
clone_size: .
v_call: TRBV5-6
cdr3_nt: TGTGCCAGCAGTCGCAGGGGAATCGACCATACCTACGAGCAGTACTTC
cdr3_aa: CASSRRGIDHTYEQYF

d_call: .
j_call: TRBJ2-3
clone_size: .
v_call: TRBV7-9
cdr3_nt: TGTGCCAGCAGCACTGGACTTTCCGCGACCACAGATACGCAGTATTTT
cdr3_aa: CASSTGLSATTDTQYF

d_call: .
j_call: TRBJ2-7
clone_size: .
v_call: TRBV5-6
cdr3_nt: TGTGCCAGCAGCCAAAGCTACGAGCAGTACTTC
cdr3_aa: CASSQSYEQYF

d_call: .
j_call: TRBJ2-3
clone_size: .
v_call: TRBV30
cdr3_nt: TGTGCCTGGAGTGTACCTCTAAAGGGACCTAGCACAGATACGCAGTATTTT
cdr3_aa: CAWSVPLKGPSTDTQYF

d_call: .
j_call: TRBJ2-7
clone_size: .
v_call: TRBV28
cdr3_nt: TGTGCCAGCAGTCGAACGCAGGGGTTTAACGAGCAGTACTTC
cdr3_aa: CASSRTQGFNEQYF

d_call: .
j_call: TRBJ2-1
clone_size: .
v_call: TRBV28
cdr3_nt: TGTGCCAGCAGCCTCGGACACCGTATATACAATGAGCAGTTCTTC
cdr3_aa: CASSLGHRIYNEQFF

d_call: TRBD1
j_call: TRBJ2-2
clone_size: once
v_call: TRBV19
cdr3_nt: TGTGCCAGTAGTACCGACAGGGGGCTAGCCGGGGAGCTGTTTTTT
cdr3_aa: CASSTDRGLAGELFF

d_call: .
j_call: TRBJ2-5
clone_size: .
v_call: TRBV7-6
cdr3_nt: TGTGCCAGCAGCTTAGGGCCCATACAAGAGACCCAGTACTTC
cdr3_aa: CASSLGPIQETQYF

d_call: TRBD2
j_call: TRBJ2-3
clone_size: once
v_call: TRBV13
cdr3_nt: TGTGCCAGCAGCAAGACTAGCGGGATGTCCCCAGATACGCAGTATTTT
cdr3_aa: CASSKTSGMSPDTQYF

d_call: .
j_call: TRBJ1-1
clone_size: .
v_call: TRBV27
cdr3_nt: TGTGCCAGCCGGGAACAGGTCGTGAACACTGAAGCTTTCTTT
cdr3_aa: CASREQVVNTEAFF

d_call: TRBD2
j_call: TRBJ2-2
clone_size: .
v_call: TRBV19
cdr3_nt: TGTGCCAGTAGTATCCGGCGGGAGAGAAACACCGGGGAGCTGTTTTTT
cdr3_aa: CASSIRRERNTGELFF

d_call: .
j_call: TRBJ2-1
clone_size: .
v_call: TRBV7-3
cdr3_nt: TGTGCCAGCAGCTTAACTAGCGGAACCTACAATGAGCAGTTCTTC
cdr3_aa: CASSLTSGTYNEQFF

d_call: .
j_call: TRBJ2-3
clone_size: .
v_call: TRBV7-8
cdr3_nt: TGTGCCAGCAGCGAGCGACTAGGACGGAGCACAGATACGCAGTATTTT
cdr3_aa: CASSERLGRSTDTQYF

d_call: .
j_call: TRBJ2-7
clone_size: .
v_call: TRBV4-2
cdr3_nt: TGTGCCAGCAGCCGAGGCTCACAGGGCTACGAGCAGTACTTC
cdr3_aa: CASSRGSQGYEQYF

d_call: .
j_call: TRBJ1-3
clone_size: once
v_call: TRBV5-6
cdr3_nt: TGTGCCAGCAGCTTGGTGGTGGACCCCAGGGCTCACACCATATATTTT
cdr3_aa: CASSLVVDPRAHTIYF

d_call: .
j_call: TRBJ2-7
clone_size: .
v_call: TRBV6-4
cdr3_nt: TGTGCCAGCAGGGGGACGGCTCCCTACGAGCAGTACTTC
cdr3_aa: CASRGTAPYEQYF

d_call: TRBD2
j_call: TRBJ2-7
clone_size: .
v_call: TRBV12-5
cdr3_nt: TGTGCTAGTGGTTCCCCTGGCGGGAGCTCCTACGAGCAGTACTTC
cdr3_aa: CASGSPGGSSYEQYF

d_call: .
j_call: TRBJ2-7
clone_size: .
v_call: TRBV6-1
cdr3_nt: TGTGCCAGCAGTGAAGCTTACAGTCCTTCCTACGAGCAGTACTTC
cdr3_aa: CASSEAYSPSYEQYF

d_call: .
j_call: TRBJ1-5
clone_size: .
v_call: TRBV19
cdr3_nt: TGTGCCAGTAGTATCGGGCAGCAGAGCCAGCCCCAGCATTTT
cdr3_aa: CASSIGQQSQPQHF

d_call: .
j_call: TRBJ2-1
clone_size: .
v_call: TRBV5-1
cdr3_nt: TGCGCCAGCAGCTATCACAATGAGCAGTTCTTC
cdr3_aa: CASSYHNEQFF

d_call: TRBD1
j_call: TRBJ2-7
clone_size: .
v_call: TRBV19
cdr3_nt: TGTGCCAGTAGTAACGGACAGGGGGATTACGAGCAGTACTTC
cdr3_aa: CASSNGQGDYEQYF

d_call: TRBD2
j_call: TRBJ2-5
clone_size: .
v_call: TRBV7-2
cdr3_nt: TGTGCCAGCAGCTTAGGAGGGACTAGCGGGTGGCAAGAGACCCAGTACTTC
cdr3_aa: CASSLGGTSGWQETQYF

d_call: TRBD2
j_call: TRBJ2-1
clone_size: .
v_call: TRBV7-3
cdr3_nt: TGTGCCAGCAGCTTAGGCCCTAGCGGCTACAATGAGCAGTTCTTC
cdr3_aa: CASSLGPSGYNEQFF

d_call: TRBD2
j_call: TRBJ2-1
clone_size: .
v_call: TRBV4-1
cdr3_nt: TGCGCCAGCAGCCAAGTCCTCCTTGGGACTAGCGAAAATGAGCAGTTCTTC
cdr3_aa: CASSQVLLGTSENEQFF

d_call: TRBD1
j_call: TRBJ2-3
clone_size: once
v_call: TRBV18
cdr3_nt: TGTGCCAGCTCACCCTATGTGACAGGGGCAGATACGCAGTATTTT
cdr3_aa: CASSPYVTGADTQYF

d_call: .
j_call: TRBJ1-5
clone_size: few
v_call: TRBV6-6
cdr3_nt: TGTGCCAGCAGTTACGCAGAAGGGGCAAGAGATCAGCCCCAGCATTTT
cdr3_aa: CASSYAEGARDQPQHF

d_call: .
j_call: TRBJ1-1
clone_size: once
v_call: TRBV5-8
cdr3_nt: TGTGCCAGCAGCTTGGTGGCAGGGGAAGGTGAGGGTTCCACTGAAGCTTTCTTT
cdr3_aa: CASSLVAGEGEGSTEAFF